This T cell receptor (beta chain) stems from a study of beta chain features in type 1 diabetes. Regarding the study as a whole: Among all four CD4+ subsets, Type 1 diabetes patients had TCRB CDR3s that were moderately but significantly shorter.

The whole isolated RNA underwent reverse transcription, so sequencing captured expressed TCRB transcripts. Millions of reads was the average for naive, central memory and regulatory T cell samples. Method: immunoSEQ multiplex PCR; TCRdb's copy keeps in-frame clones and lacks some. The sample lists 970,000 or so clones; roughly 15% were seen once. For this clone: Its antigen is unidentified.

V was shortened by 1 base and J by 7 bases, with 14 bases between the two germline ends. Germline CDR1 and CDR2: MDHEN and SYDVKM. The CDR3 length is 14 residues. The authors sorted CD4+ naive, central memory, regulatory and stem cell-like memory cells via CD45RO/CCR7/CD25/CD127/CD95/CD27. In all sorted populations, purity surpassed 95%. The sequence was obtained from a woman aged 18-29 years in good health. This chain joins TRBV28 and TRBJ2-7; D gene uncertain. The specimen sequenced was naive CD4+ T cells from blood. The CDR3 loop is CASSLSPIPREQYF. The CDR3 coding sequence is TGTGCCAGCAGTTTATCTCCGATCCCTAGGGAGCAGTACTTC. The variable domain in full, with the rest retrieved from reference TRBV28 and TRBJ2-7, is DVKVTQSSRYLVKRTGEKVFLECVQDMDHENMFWYRQDPGLGLRLIYFSYDVKMKEKGDIPEGYSVSREKKERFSLILESASTNQTSMYLCASSLSPIPREQYFGPGTRLTVT.